One and the same sample provided the 5 T cell receptor beta chains below, sequenced in a study of blood T cell repertoires in COVID-19 (dated by TCRdb to about 2020). Library creation used the immunoSEQ multiplex PCR assay. TCRdb took this table from immuneACCESS and kept in-frame rearrangements with V and J called. Such tables lack part of the clones; where checked against another copy, unresolved V genes explain under half of the gap, and the rest is unexplained. The sample records roughly 80,000 clones, around 80% of which are singletons. Just over 20% of the sample belongs to the ten largest clones. Sequencing input: peripheral blood. The receptors shown here come from a human donor in a cohort sampled during active COVID-19.

The rearrangement joins TRBV5-5 to TRBJ2-7; TRBD2 is a possible D gene (5 bases). V lost 4 bases and J lost 7, with 15 bases in between. Germline CDR1 and CDR2: SGHKS and YYEKEE (reference sequence). There are 13 residues in the CDR3. The CDR3, as DNA: TGTGCCAGCAGCCTGGAGCGGAGGCTGGAGCAGTACTTC. Residues: CASSLERRLEQYF.

This clone appeared a single time. J is TRBJ2-7 and V is TRBV5-1, with D possibly TRBD1 on 6 matching bases. CDR3 length: 13 amino acids. V was clipped by 3 bases and J by 6 bases, with 13 bases between them. Germline CDR1 and CDR2: SGHRS and YFSETQ. The CDR3 DNA is TGCGCCAGCAGCTCAGGGACAATTAGCGAGCAGTACTTC. Translating it yields CASSSGTISEQYF.

V and J are TRBV28 and TRBJ1-2; maybe TRBD1 (6 bases). CDR3 length: 11 amino acids. Germline CDR1 and CDR2: MDHEN and SYDVKM. Trimming left V 10 bases short and J 3 bases short, with 9 bases between. CDR3 amino acids: CATAGDYGYTF. In DNA form, the CDR3 reads TGTGCCACAGCAGGGGACTATGGCTACACCTTC.

The chain has TRBV18 and TRBJ1-5; the match to TRBD1 covers 10 bases. Germline CDR1 and CDR2: KGHSH and LQKENI. V lost 3 bases to trimming and J lost 5 bases; unmatched junction nucleotides: 7. There are 16 residues in the CDR3. Written as DNA, the CDR3 is TGTGCCAGCTCACCTGAGACAGGGGGCAAGGATCAGCCCCAGCATTTT. Translated, it gives CASSPETGGKDQPQHF.

A note on this clone: This specimen includes other DNA sequences encoding the same CDR3. The CDR3 reads CASSLRTGDQPQHF. The CDR3 nucleotides read TGTGCCAGCTCACTTCGGACAGGGGATCAGCCCCAGCATTTT. The chain employs TRBV18 and TRBJ1-5, with 9 bases identical to TRBD1. The CDR3 has 14 amino acids. The germline V gene has CDR1 KGHSH and CDR2 LQKENI. J gave up 5 bases and V 4 bases, and 3 bases lay outside the gene matches. Full variable domain (remainder filled in from reference TRBV18 and TRBJ1-5): NAGVMQNPRHLVRRRGQEARLRCSPMKGHSHVYWYRQLPEEGLKFMVYLQKENIIDESGMPKERFSAEFPKEGPSILRIQQVVRGDSAAYFCASSLRTGDQPQHFGDGTRLSIL.